A selection of T cell receptor beta chains follows, all from one sample in a study of blood T cell repertoires in COVID-19. Clones were read by immunoSEQ multiplex PCR, and TCRdb kept only the in-frame ones, dropping some. The table lists 250,000 to 350,000 clones, 80% to 90% of them singletons. Source material: peripheral blood. The source is a woman aged 45-65 years with COVID-19, enrolled during active disease. The CDR3 runs from the conserved cysteine through the conserved F or W. A D gene is named only where the DNA matches it firmly. Clone size is not always given. Where it is, it says once, few, many or a class for expanded clones.

V gene	D gene	J gene	clone size	CDR3 DNA	CDR3 protein
TRBV7-7	-	TRBJ1-1	once	TGTGCTAGCAGCTTAGATAGGAACACTGAAGCTTTCTTT	CASSLDRNTEAFF
TRBV18	-	TRBJ2-1	-	TGTGCCAGCTCACCCGGGGGATTGAGGGCCAATGAGCAGTTCTTC	CASSPGGLRANEQFF
TRBV12-3/TRBV12-4	TRBD1	TRBJ1-2	-	TGTGCCAGCAGTTCCAGGGGGAACTATGGCTACACCTTC	CASSSRGNYGYTF
TRBV5-5	TRBD1	TRBJ1-3	-	TGTGCCAGCAGCTTGGAGCACAGGGGGTTAGGAAACACCATATATTTT	CASSLEHRGLGNTIYF
TRBV2	-	TRBJ1-5	-	TGTGCCAGCACTACCCTCGGTGGCGGGGTCCAGCCCCAGCATTTT	CASTTLGGGVQPQHF
TRBV11-2	-	TRBJ1-1	once	TGTGCCAGCAGCTTACAGAGCCAGGTGAAGGCTTTCTTT	CASSLQSQVKAFF
TRBV19	TRBD1	TRBJ1-1	few	TGTGCCACTGCGATCCAACAGGGGACGGGGAACACTGAAGCTTTCTTT	CATAIQQGTGNTEAFF
TRBV3-1/TRBV3-2	TRBD2	TRBJ2-7	-	TGTGCCAGCAGCCAGAGCGGGAACTACGAGCAGTACTTC	CASSQSGNYEQYF
TRBV30	-	TRBJ1-4	few	TGTGCCTGGAGTGTACTACAGGGAAATGAAAAACTGTTTTTT	CAWSVLQGNEKLFF
TRBV5-3	-	TRBJ2-7	-	TGTGCCCCTAAGCCTTGGGTGTTTAGCCCCTACGAGCAGTACTTC	CAPKPWVFSPYEQYF
TRBV10-3	TRBD2	TRBJ2-7	-	TGTGCCATCAGTGAATTCCGGGTAGCGGGAGTGAACGAGCAGTACTTC	CAISEFRVAGVNEQYF
TRBV19	TRBD1	TRBJ1-6	-	TGTGCCAGTAGCGACAGGGTCGATTCACCCCTCCACTTT	CASSDRVDSPLHF
TRBV19	TRBD2	TRBJ2-1	-	TGTGCCAGTAGTACAGATCTAAGCGGGACCTACAATGAGCAGTTCTTC	CASSTDLSGTYNEQFF
TRBV5-1	TRBD2	TRBJ2-7	-	TGCGCCAGTAGCAAGTGGGCTACTAGCGGGAGCCTGAGCTCCTACGAGCAGTACTTC	CASSKWATSGSLSSYEQYF
TRBV11-2	-	TRBJ2-7	-	TGTGCCAGCAGCTTTTTTACAGGGAAGTTGGGTTACGAGCAGTACTTC	CASSFFTGKLGYEQYF
TRBV9	-	TRBJ1-3	-	TGTGCCAGCAGCGTAGGCGATTCCTTTTCCTCTGGAAACACCATATATTTT	CASSVGDSFSSGNTIYF
TRBV9	TRBD1	TRBJ2-2	-	TGTGCCAGCAGCGCCCGGACAGGGGCCATCACCGGGGAGCTGTTTTTT	CASSARTGAITGELFF
TRBV7-3	-	TRBJ2-2	-	TGTGCCAGCAGCTTCCCCGGGGACACCGGGGAGCTGTTTTTT	CASSFPGDTGELFF
TRBV9	TRBD1	TRBJ1-1	-	TGTGCCAGCAGCTCTCGGACAGGGGTGGTCACTGAAGCTTTCTTT	CASSSRTGVVTEAFF
TRBV3-1/TRBV3-2	-	TRBJ2-5	once	TGTGCCAGCAGCCAAGATAGAGAGACCCAGTACTTC	CASSQDRETQYF
TRBV27	TRBD2	TRBJ2-1	-	TGTGCCACCTCGGGACTAGCGCCGCCTGACAATGAGCAGTTCTTC	CATSGLAPPDNEQFF
TRBV11-2	TRBD1	TRBJ1-3	-	TGTGCCAGCAGCAGATTTGACAGGGGGCCAGGAAACACCATATATTTT	CASSRFDRGPGNTIYF
TRBV18	TRBD1	TRBJ2-7	-	TGTGCCAGCTCACCAATCGGACAGGGGGAAGTCGAGCAGTACTTC	CASSPIGQGEVEQYF
TRBV19	-	TRBJ1-5	-	TGTGCCAGTAGTATCTGGGGGCGCAGCAATCAGCCCCAGCATTTT	CASSIWGRSNQPQHF
TRBV12-5	TRBD2	TRBJ2-7	-	TGTGCTAGTGCCGGACTAGCGGGAGGGTGGGACGAGCAGTACTTC	CASAGLAGGWDEQYF
TRBV11-2	TRBD2	TRBJ2-1	-	TGTGCCAGCAGCTTAGGAGTGACTAGCCGAGAGCAGTTCTTC	CASSLGVTSREQFF
TRBV6-6	TRBD1	TRBJ1-1	once	TGTGCCAGCAGGCGTCCAGACAGGGGAACTGAAGCTTTCTTT	CASRRPDRGTEAFF
TRBV20-1	-	TRBJ2-1	-	TGCAGTGCTAGTTACGACAACAATGAGCAGTTCTTC	CSASYDNNEQFF
TRBV7-9	TRBD2	TRBJ2-1	once	TGTGCCAGCAGCCGACGACCCCAAGCGGGATACAATGAGCAGTTCTTC	CASSRRPQAGYNEQFF
TRBV5-1	-	TRBJ2-3	-	TGCGCCAGCAGCCTGCGAGCGGAAACTAGCTCAGATACGCAGTATTTT	CASSLRAETSSDTQYF
TRBV2	-	TRBJ1-2	-	TGTGCCAGAAGGAATTCGGGGGTTTACTATGGCTACACCTTC	CARRNSGVYYGYTF
TRBV28	-	TRBJ2-1	-	TGTGCCAGCAGAGCCGGGTACGAGCAGTTCTTC	CASRAGYEQFF
TRBV12-5	TRBD1	TRBJ1-2	-	TGTGCTAGTGGCCGGGAGGGGGCGCGGACCTTC	CASGREGARTF
TRBV6-5	TRBD2	TRBJ2-3	-	TGTGGAAGCGGGACTAAGGCTGCGGGTACGCAGTATTTT	CGSGTKAAGTQYF
TRBV5-8	TRBD2	TRBJ2-5	-	TGTGCCAGCAGCCCAAGACGTAGGACTAGCAAGACCCAGTACTTC	CASSPRRRTSKTQYF
TRBV7-2	TRBD2	TRBJ2-5	-	TGTGCCAGCAGCTTAAGCGGGAGGGTAGAGACCCAGTACTTC	CASSLSGRVETQYF
TRBV30	-	TRBJ1-1	-	TGTGCCTGGAGTCCTCAGGGTACGTTGGCTGAAGCTTTCTTT	CAWSPQGTLAEAFF
TRBV6-2/TRBV6-3	-	TRBJ1-1	-	TGTGCCAGCAGTTGGACAGAAGGCACTGAAGCTTTCTTT	CASSWTEGTEAFF
TRBV5-4	-	TRBJ2-1	-	TGTGCCAGCAGATCGGGCGGGAAGTCGAGCAATGAGCAGTTCTTC	CASRSGGKSSNEQFF
TRBV24-1	TRBD2	TRBJ2-7	-	TGTGCCACCAGTGACTCTAGCGGGAGGGCCTTTACGTACGGCGAGCAGTACTTC	CATSDSSGRAFTYGEQYF
TRBV3-1/TRBV3-2	TRBD1	TRBJ1-2	-	TGTGCCAGCAGCCGCTACAGGGGCTATGGCTACACCTTC	CASSRYRGYGYTF
TRBV9	TRBD2	TRBJ2-3	-	TGTGCCAGCAGCGTTAGCGGGAGCGGTACAGATACGCAGTATTTT	CASSVSGSGTDTQYF
TRBV27	TRBD2	TRBJ2-1	once	TGTGCCAGCAGTCCCCACTCCACTAGCGGGAGCTACAATGAGCAGTTCTTC	CASSPHSTSGSYNEQFF